This T cell receptor beta chain was identified in a study of T cells in Graves' hyperthyroidism and ophthalmopathy. The CDR3 contains 12 residues. The germline V gene has CDR1 MDHEN and CDR2 SYDVKM. Points from the study as a whole: Most expanded thyroid clonotypes above 0.001 also appeared in blood.

Comments on this clonotype: Its antigen is not identified. This may be a read error: a much more frequent sequence differs by one nucleotide.

RNA transcripts were the template for amplifying TCR beta CDR3 regions. HTBI primers were the set used in a first-round RT-PCR of the TCR CDR3. Via MiXCR, TCRdb re-called the multiplex PCR reads, giving one row per CDR3 protein. In the table there are fewer than 350,000 distinct CDR3 sequences, approximately 19% of which are singletons. In making diagnoses, clinical symptoms, serum thyroxine and TRAb, thyroid ultrasound and orbital computed tomography were all used. A roughly 10 ml volume of fresh peripheral blood provided the PBMCs. The receptor comes from a man in his forties or fifties with Graves' ophthalmopathy. The chain couples TRBV28 to TRBJ2-7; no clear D gene. The sequencing input was blood. CDR3 in amino acids: CASSYYTYGQYF. For the CDR3, the DNA is TGTGCCAGCAGCTATTACACCTACGGGCAGTACTTC.